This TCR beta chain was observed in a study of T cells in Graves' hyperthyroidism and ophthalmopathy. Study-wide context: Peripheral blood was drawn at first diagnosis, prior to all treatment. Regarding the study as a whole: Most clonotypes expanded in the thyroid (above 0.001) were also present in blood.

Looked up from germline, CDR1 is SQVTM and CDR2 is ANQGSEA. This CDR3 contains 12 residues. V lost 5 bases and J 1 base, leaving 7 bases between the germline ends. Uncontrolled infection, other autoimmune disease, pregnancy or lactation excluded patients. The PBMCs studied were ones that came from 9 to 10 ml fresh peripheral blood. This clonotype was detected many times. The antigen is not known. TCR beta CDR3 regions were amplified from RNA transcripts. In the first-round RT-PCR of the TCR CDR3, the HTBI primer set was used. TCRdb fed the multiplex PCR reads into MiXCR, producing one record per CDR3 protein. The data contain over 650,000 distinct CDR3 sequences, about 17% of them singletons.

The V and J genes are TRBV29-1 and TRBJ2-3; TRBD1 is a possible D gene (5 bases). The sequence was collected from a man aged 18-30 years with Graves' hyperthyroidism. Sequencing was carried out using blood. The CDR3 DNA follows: TGCAGCGTTCAAGGGGGCACAGATACGCAGTATTTT. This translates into CSVQGGTDTQYF.